A selection of T cell receptor beta chains follows, all from one sample in a study of spatial heterogeneity in lung cancer. TCRdb re-called the 5' RACE reads through MiXCR, storing one row per CDR3 protein. The sample lists tens of thousands of distinct CDR3 sequences, around 7% seen once, with 35% in the top ten. The sequencing here drew on PBMCs, taken at follow-up. The receptor source for this set is a female donor with early-stage non-small cell lung cancer. The CDR3 runs from the conserved cysteine through the conserved F or W. The D gene is left open where the match is weak. Size values are once, few and many counts, or a class for expanded clones, and some rows have none.

size	V	D	J	CDR3	DNA
many	TRBV20-1	TRBD2	TRBJ2-4	CSATNQTSGGNIQYF	TGCAGTGCTACCAATCAGACTAGCGGGGGAAACATTCAGTACTTC
many	TRBV4-1	NA	TRBJ1-2	CASSAQARNGYTF	TGCGCCAGCAGCGCACAGGCGCGGAATGGCTACACCTTC
many	TRBV5-1	TRBD1	TRBJ2-4	CASSVTGVGDIQYF	TGCGCCAGCAGCGTTACAGGGGTTGGTGACATTCAGTACTTC
many	TRBV27	NA	TRBJ2-7	CAGYNLPPYEQYF	TGTGCCGGTTACAATCTTCCTCCCTACGAGCAGTACTTC
many	TRBV18	TRBD1	TRBJ2-1	CASSPDRSYQFF	TGTGCCAGCTCGCCGGACAGGAGCTACCAGTTCTTC
many	TRBV20-1	NA	TRBJ2-5	CSAPKSLGGETQYF	TGCAGTGCCCCGAAGTCCCTTGGGGGAGAGACCCAGTACTTC
many	TRBV5-1	NA	TRBJ2-3	CASSAWGSSTDTQYF	TGCGCCAGCAGCGCCTGGGGGTCTAGCACAGATACGCAGTATTTT
NA	TRBV20-1	NA	TRBJ2-1	CSARDPGVSSYNEQFF	TGCAGTGCTAGAGACCCAGGGGTTTCCTCCTACAATGAGCAGTTCTTC
many	TRBV5-8	NA	TRBJ1-4	CASSLWEKLFF	TGTGCCAGCAGCTTGTGGGAAAAACTGTTTTTT
many	TRBV7-9	NA	TRBJ2-3	CASSPPTGGTSTDTQYF	TGTGCCAGCAGCCCCCCAACCGGCGGGACTAGCACAGATACGCAGTATTTT
many	TRBV9	NA	TRBJ1-2	CASSPQGSGVNYGYTF	TGTGCCAGCAGCCCCCAAGGATCAGGGGTCAACTATGGCTACACCTTC
many	TRBV5-1	NA	TRBJ2-3	CASSSPGTDTQYF	TGCGCCAGCAGCTCCCCGGGCACAGATACGCAGTATTTT
many	TRBV15	NA	TRBJ2-3	CATSALLRDTQYF	TGTGCCACCAGCGCCCTCCTCCGAGATACGCAGTATTTT
many	TRBV3-1	NA	TRBJ2-6	CASSPRPTSGANVLTF	TGTGCCAGCAGCCCTAGACCGACCTCTGGGGCCAACGTCCTGACTTTC
many	TRBV5-1	NA	TRBJ2-1	CASSLYRDNEQFF	TGCGCCAGCAGCTTGTACAGGGACAATGAGCAGTTCTTC
NA	TRBV29-1	NA	TRBJ1-1	CSARHSRDAEAFF	TGCAGCGCCCGACACTCCCGGGACGCTGAAGCTTTCTTT